The 11 T cell receptor beta chains reported below all come from one sample, sequenced in a study of cytomegalovirus exposure and HLA in healthy donors. The PCR contained 60 Vbeta and 13 Jbeta primers. The method was immunoSEQ multiplex PCR; TCRdb's version includes in-frame clones alone and lacks a portion of them. The table counts roughly 100,000 clones; roughly 15% lies in the top ten. Sequenced: PBMCs. The receptors here all came from a man aged 50 to 60 in good health and CMV-seropositive.

Written as DNA, the CDR3 is TGCGCCAGCAGTTCTGTCGGAGGCTCTGGGGCCAACGTCCTGACTTTC. It encodes CASSSVGGSGANVLTF. The chain employs TRBV5-1 and TRBJ2-6; possibly TRBD2 for D (5 bases). The CDR3 sequence is 16 residues long. Looked up from germline, CDR1 is SGHRS and CDR2 is YFSETQ. Trimming pared 5 bases from V and 0 bases from J, leaving 12 bases between.

The rearrangement links TRBV4-1 to TRBJ1-2; D remains unclear. In germline, CDR1 is MGHRA, CDR2 YSYEKL. This CDR3 is 16 amino acids long. The V and J ends lost 1 base and 4 bases respectively, with 16 bases between them. The CDR3 loop is CASSQVIGGPPYGYTF. The CDR3 DNA reads as TGCGCCAGCAGCCAAGTGATTGGAGGTCCCCCCTATGGCTACACCTTC.

The rearrangement joins TRBV11-3 to TRBJ2-5; D is ambiguous. Germline V gene lookup returns CDR1 SGHNT and CDR2 YENEEA. Deletions cut 3 bases from V and 5 bases from J, with 10 bases between. The CDR3 is made up of 13 amino acids. The CDR3 coding sequence is TGTGCCAGCAGCTTTTCGGGTGGGGAGACCCAGTACTTC. Its protein product is CASSFSGGETQYF.

The chain recombines TRBV6-1 with TRBJ1-2; TRBD1 is a possible D gene (6 bases). The germline V gene has CDR1 MNHNS and CDR2 SASEGT. V lost 9 bases, J lost 2 bases, and 16 bases lay in between. The CDR3 extends over 14 amino acids. The chain's CDR3 is CASDSGTPNYGYTF. The CDR3 DNA reads TGTGCCAGTGACTCCGGGACACCAAACTATGGCTACACCTTC.

The chain employs TRBV27 and TRBJ2-1, with D possibly being TRBD2 (5 bases). Germline assignment: CDR1 MNHEY and CDR2 SMNVEV (reference sequence). V was trimmed by 5 bases and J by 5 bases, leaving 13 bases between them. The CDR3 loop spans 14 amino acids. CDR3 sequence: CASSPWGENNEQFF. The CDR3 DNA is TGTGCCAGCAGTCCCTGGGGAGAGAACAATGAGCAGTTCTTC.

The rearrangement joins TRBV9 to TRBJ1-1, with 8 positions matching TRBD1. Germline trimming cut 4 bases from V and 4 bases from J; bases unmatched to any gene: 12. The CDR3 has 16 residues. Germline CDR1 is SGDLS and CDR2 is YYNGEE. The chain's CDR3 is CASSTLDRAWGTEAFF. CDR3 DNA sequence: TGTGCCAGCAGCACACTGGACAGGGCGTGGGGCACTGAAGCTTTCTTT.

The chain carries TRBV7-2 and TRBJ2-7; the D is unclear. This CDR3 is built from 13 residues. CDR1 is SGHTA and CDR2 is FQGNSA in the germline V gene. V lost 0 bases to trimming and J lost 0 bases, with 3 bases between them. The CDR3 DNA sequence: TGTGCCAGCAGCTTAGCGAGCTCCTACGAGCAGTACTTC. Protein product: CASSLASSYEQYF.

This chain uses TRBV30 with TRBJ2-1, with 7 bases that match TRBD2. The CDR3 has 16 amino acids. Germline trimming cut 0 bases from V and 2 bases from J; bases unmatched to any gene: 7. Germline CDR1 and CDR2: GTSNPN and SVGIG (reference sequence). CDR3 loop: CAWSVGGSLTYNEQFF. CDR3 bases: TGTGCCTGGAGTGTTGGCGGGAGCCTAACCTACAATGAGCAGTTCTTC. Full variable domain (missing parts from reference TRBV30 and TRBJ2-1): SQTIHQWPATLVQPVGSPLSLECTVEGTSNPNLYWYRQAAGRGLQLLFYSVGIGQISSEVPQNLSASRPQDRQFILSSKKLLLSDSGFYLCAWSVGGSLTYNEQFFGPGTRLTVL.

This chain joins TRBV7-9 and TRBJ2-3, with 7 bases aligning to TRBD2. V was clipped by 6 bases and J by 0 bases; unmatched bases: 6. Germline V gene data show CDR1 as SEHNR and CDR2 as FQNEAQ (reference sequence). The CDR3 loop spans 15 amino acids. CDR3 in amino acids: CASRQLALSTDTQYF. CDR3 nucleotide sequence: TGTGCCAGCAGACAACTAGCGCTAAGCACAGATACGCAGTATTTT. The full variable domain, rest sourced from reference TRBV7-9 and TRBJ2-3, is DTGVSQNPRHKITKRGQNVTFRCDPISEHNRLYWYRQTLGQGPEFLTYFQNEAQLEKSRLLSDRFSAERPKGSFSTLEIQRTEQGDSAMYLCASRQLALSTDTQYFGPGTRLTVL.

The J gene is TRBJ2-5, the V gene TRBV11-3; 8 nucleotides match TRBD1. The V and J ends lost 6 bases and 4 bases, in that order; junction bases with no gene match: 16. The germline V gene has CDR1 SGHNT and CDR2 YENEEA. The CDR3 sequence is 17 residues long. CDR3: CASRGSFGQGASETQYF. The CDR3 region has the DNA TGTGCCAGCAGGGGGTCGTTCGGGCAGGGGGCATCAGAGACCCAGTACTTC.

This chain links TRBV15 with TRBJ1-3, with 7 bases lining up with TRBD1. Per the germline V gene, CDR1 is LNHNV and CDR2 is YYDKDF (reference sequence). There are 16 residues in the CDR3. Germline trimming cut 5 bases from V and 1 base from J; bases unmatched to any gene: 8. CDR3 in DNA: TGTGCCACCAGCGTACAGGGGAGCGGGTCTGGAAACACCATATATTTT. The encoded protein is CATSVQGSGSGNTIYF.